Below are 2 T cell receptor beta chains sequenced from a single sample in a study of T cell responses to AZD1222 COVID-19 vaccine. Clones were sequenced by immunoSEQ multiplex PCR, and TCRdb holds only the in-frame ones, with some missing. The data show 110,000 to 150,000 clones, around 89% seen once. The specimen was peripheral blood, collected on day 0 of AZD1222 vaccination. The receptors stem from an adult in good health.

The rearrangement joins TRBV7-2 to TRBJ1-1; the match to TRBD1 covers 7 bases. The CDR3 is 14 amino acids. Trimming removed 5 bases from V and 11 bases from J; junction bases left unmatched: 14. The germline CDR1 and CDR2 sequences are SGHTA and FQGNSA. The CDR3 reads CASSIQGEVKSAFF. The CDR3 DNA reads TGTGCCAGCAGCATTCAGGGGGAGGTGAAGTCGGCTTTCTTT.

The chain joins TRBV7-9 to TRBJ2-7; D unclear. Germline loops: CDR1 SEHNR, CDR2 FQNEAQ (reference sequence). The CDR3 totals 12 residues. The V and J ends lost 2 bases and 5 bases respectively, with 7 bases between them. As DNA, the CDR3 is TGTGCCAGCAGCTTATTAGGGAACGAGCAGTACTTC. It is translated as CASSLLGNEQYF.